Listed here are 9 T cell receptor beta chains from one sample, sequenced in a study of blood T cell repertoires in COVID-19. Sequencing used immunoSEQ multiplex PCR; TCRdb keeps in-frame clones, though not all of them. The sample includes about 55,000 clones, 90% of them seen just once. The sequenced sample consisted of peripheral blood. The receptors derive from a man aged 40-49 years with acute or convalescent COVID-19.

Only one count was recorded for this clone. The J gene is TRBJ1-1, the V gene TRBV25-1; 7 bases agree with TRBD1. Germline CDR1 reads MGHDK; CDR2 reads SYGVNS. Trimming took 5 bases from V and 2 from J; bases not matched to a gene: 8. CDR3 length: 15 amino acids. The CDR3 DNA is TGTGCCAGCAGTACCCCGTTAGGGGGCAACACTGAAGCTTTCTTT. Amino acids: CASSTPLGGNTEAFF. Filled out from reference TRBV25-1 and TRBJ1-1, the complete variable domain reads EADIYQTPRYLVIGTGKKITLECSQTMGHDKMYWYQQDPGMELHLIHYSYGVNSTEKGDLSSESTVSRIRTEHFPLTLESARPSHTSQYLCASSTPLGGNTEAFFGQGTRLTVV.

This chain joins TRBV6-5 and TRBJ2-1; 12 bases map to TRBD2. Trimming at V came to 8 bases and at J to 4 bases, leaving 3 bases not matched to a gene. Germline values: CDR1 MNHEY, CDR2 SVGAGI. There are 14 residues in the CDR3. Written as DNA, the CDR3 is TGTGCCAGCCGAGGACTAGCGGGGTACAATGAGCAGTTCTTC. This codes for CASRGLAGYNEQFF.

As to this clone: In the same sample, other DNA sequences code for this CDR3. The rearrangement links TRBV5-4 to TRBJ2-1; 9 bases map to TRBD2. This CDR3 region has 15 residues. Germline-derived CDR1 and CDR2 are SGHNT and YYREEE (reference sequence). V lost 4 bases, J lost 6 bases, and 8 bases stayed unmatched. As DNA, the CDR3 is TGTGCCAGCAGCCCAGTAGCGGGAGTTGGCAATGAGCAGTTCTTC. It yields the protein CASSPVAGVGNEQFF.

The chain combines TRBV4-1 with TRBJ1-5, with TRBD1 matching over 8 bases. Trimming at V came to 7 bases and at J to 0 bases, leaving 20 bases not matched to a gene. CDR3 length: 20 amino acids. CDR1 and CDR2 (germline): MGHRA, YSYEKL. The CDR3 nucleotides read TGCGCCAGCACGCCCCCGGTGGGGCGGACAGGGAAGAATAGCAATCAGCCCCAGCATTTT. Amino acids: CASTPPVGRTGKNSNQPQHF.

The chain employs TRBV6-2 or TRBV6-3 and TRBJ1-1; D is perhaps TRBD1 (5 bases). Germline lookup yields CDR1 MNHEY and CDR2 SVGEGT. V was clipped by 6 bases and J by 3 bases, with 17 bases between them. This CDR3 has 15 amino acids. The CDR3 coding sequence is TGTGCCAGCAGCCCCTGGGGGAGGTATTACACTGAAGCTTTCTTT. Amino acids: CASSPWGRYYTEAFF.

CDR3 in DNA: TGTGCCAGCACGACTAGGACACAATATGGCTACACCTTC. Amino acids: CASTTRTQYGYTF. This chain connects TRBV6-5 to TRBJ1-2, with D tentatively TRBD1 (5 bases). The V gene lost 7 bases and the J gene lost 5 bases, with 14 bases spanning the gap. From germline, CDR1 is MNHEY and CDR2 SVGAGI. The CDR3 sequence is 13 residues long.

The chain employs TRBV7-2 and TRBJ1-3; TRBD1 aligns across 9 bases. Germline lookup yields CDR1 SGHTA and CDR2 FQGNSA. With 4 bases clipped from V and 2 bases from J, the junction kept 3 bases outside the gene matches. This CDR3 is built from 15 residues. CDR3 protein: CASSSRDRAGNTIYF. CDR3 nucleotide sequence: TGTGCCAGCAGCTCTCGGGACAGGGCTGGAAACACCATATATTTT.

CDR3 loop: CAWSPRRTDTQYF. Written as DNA, the CDR3 is TGTGCCTGGAGTCCCAGGCGCACAGATACGCAGTATTTT. The J gene is TRBJ2-3, the V gene TRBV30; D unclear. The CDR3 consists of 13 residues. CDR1 and CDR2 from the germline V gene are GTSNPN and SVGIG (reference sequence). V was cut by 2 bases and J by 1 base, with 7 bases left in between.

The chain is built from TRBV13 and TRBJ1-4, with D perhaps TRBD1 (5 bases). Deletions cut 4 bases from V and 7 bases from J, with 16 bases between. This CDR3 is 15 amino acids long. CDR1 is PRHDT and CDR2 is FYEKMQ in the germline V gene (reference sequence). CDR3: CASSSSGRAFEKLFF. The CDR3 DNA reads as TGTGCCAGCAGCTCCTCGGGCAGGGCGTTTGAAAAACTGTTTTTT.